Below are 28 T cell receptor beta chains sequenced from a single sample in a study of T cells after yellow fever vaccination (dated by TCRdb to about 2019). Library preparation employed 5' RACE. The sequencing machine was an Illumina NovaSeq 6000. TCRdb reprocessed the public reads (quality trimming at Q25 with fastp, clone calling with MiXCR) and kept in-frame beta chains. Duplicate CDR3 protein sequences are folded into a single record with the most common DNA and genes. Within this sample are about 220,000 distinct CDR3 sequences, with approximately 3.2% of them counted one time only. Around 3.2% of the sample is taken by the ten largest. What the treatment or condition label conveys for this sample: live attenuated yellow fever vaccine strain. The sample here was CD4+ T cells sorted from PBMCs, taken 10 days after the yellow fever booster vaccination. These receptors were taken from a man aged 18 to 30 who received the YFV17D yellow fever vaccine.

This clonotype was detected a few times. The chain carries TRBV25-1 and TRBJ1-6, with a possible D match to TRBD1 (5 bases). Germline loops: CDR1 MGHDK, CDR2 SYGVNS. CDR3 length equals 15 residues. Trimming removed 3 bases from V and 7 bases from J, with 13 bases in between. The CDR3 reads CASSDQGVLNSPLHF. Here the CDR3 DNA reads TGTGCCAGCAGTGATCAGGGCGTGCTAAATTCACCCCTCCACTTT.

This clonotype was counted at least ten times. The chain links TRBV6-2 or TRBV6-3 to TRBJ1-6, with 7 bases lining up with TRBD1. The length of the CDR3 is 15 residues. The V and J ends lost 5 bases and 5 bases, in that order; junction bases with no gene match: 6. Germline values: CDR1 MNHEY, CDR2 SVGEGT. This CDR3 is CASSHPTGNNSPLHF. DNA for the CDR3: TGTGCCAGCAGTCACCCGACAGGGAATAATTCACCCCTCCACTTT.

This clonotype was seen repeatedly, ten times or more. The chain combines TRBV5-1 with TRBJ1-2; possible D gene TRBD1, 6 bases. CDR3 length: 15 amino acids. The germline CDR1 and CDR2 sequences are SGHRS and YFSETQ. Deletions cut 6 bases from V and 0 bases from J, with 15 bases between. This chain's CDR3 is CASKERAGANYGYTF. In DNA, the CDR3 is TGCGCCAGCAAAGAGCGGGCAGGGGCTAACTATGGCTACACCTTC.

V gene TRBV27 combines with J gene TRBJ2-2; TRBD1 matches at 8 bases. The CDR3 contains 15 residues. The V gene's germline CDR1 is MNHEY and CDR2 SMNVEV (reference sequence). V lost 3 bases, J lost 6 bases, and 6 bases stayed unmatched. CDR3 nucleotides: TGTGCCAGCAGTTTTCAGGGGGCTTTTGCCGGGGAGCTGTTTTTT. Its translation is CASSFQGAFAGELFF.

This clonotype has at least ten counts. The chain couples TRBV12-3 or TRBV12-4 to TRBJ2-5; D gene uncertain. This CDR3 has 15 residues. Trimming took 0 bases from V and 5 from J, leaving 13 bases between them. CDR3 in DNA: TGTGCCAGCAGTTTAGCGCAAAGGGTTGGGGAGACCCAGTACTTC. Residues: CASSLAQRVGETQYF.

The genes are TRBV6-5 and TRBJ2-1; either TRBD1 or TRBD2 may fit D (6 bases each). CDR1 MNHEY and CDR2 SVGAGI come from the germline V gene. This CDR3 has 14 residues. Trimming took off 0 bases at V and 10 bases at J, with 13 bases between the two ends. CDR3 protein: CASSYSYEGGEQFF. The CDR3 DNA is TGTGCCAGCAGTTACTCGTACGAGGGGGGAGAGCAGTTCTTC.

Here the CDR3 DNA reads TGTGCCAGCAGTCCCGGGGGCCGGGGTTCACCCCTCCACTTT. This gives the protein CASSPGGRGSPLHF. V usage is TRBV12-3 or TRBV12-4 and J usage is TRBJ1-6; TRBD1 might be the D (6 bases). Trimming shortened V by 5 bases and J by 9 bases, and 14 bases separated the two germline ends. The CDR3 has 14 amino acids.

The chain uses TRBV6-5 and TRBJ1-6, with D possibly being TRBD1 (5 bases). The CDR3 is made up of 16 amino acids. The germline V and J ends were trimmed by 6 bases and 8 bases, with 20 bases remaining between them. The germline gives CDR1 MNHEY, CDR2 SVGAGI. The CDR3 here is CASRPTSRGRDSPLHF. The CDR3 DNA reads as TGTGCCAGCAGACCCACTAGCCGGGGCCGGGATTCACCCCTCCACTTT.

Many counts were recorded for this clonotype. The CDR3 region is CASSSGTGLNQPQHF. CDR3 sequence (DNA): TGTGCCAGCAGCTCCGGGACAGGGCTCAATCAGCCCCAGCATTTT. The chain recombines TRBV7-8 with TRBJ1-5; 9 nucleotides align to TRBD1. Unmatched junction bases numbered 4, after V lost 4 bases and J lost 3 bases. CDR1 is SGHVS and CDR2 is FQNEAQ in the germline V gene. The CDR3 is 15 amino acids.

The CDR3, as DNA: TGTGCCAGCAGCCGCCAAGGAGGCGGTGGCTACACCTTC. Its translation: CASSRQGGGGYTF. The chain couples TRBV6-5 to TRBJ1-2; unclear D gene. There are 13 residues in the CDR3. The V gene lost 6 bases and the J gene lost 7 bases, with 15 bases spanning the gap. Germline lookup yields CDR1 MNHEY and CDR2 SVGAGI.

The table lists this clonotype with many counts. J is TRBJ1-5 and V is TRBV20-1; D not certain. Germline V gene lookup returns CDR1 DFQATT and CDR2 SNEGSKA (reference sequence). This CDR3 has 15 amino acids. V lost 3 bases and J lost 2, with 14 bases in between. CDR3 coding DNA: TGCAGTGCTAGGTGGGGTTCGGATCGCAATCAGCCCCAGCATTTT. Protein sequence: CSARWGSDRNQPQHF.

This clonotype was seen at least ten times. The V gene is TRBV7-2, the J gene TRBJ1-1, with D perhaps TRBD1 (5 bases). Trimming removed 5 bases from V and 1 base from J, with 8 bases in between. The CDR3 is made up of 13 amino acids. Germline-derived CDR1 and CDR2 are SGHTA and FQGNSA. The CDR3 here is CASSQQGNTEAFF. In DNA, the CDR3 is TGTGCCAGCAGCCAGCAGGGGAACACTGAAGCTTTCTTT. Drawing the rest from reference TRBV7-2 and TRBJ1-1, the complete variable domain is GAGVSQSPSNKVTEKGKDVELRCDPISGHTALYWYRQSLGQGLEFLIYFQGNSAPDKSGLPSDRFSAERTGGSVSTLTIQRTQQEDSAVYLCASSQQGNTEAFFGQGTRLTVV.

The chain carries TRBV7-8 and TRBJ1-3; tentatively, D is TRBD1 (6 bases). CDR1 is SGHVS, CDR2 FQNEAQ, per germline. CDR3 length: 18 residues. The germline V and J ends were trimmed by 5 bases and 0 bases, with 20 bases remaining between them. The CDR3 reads CASSPAGGAILSGNTIYF. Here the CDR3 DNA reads TGTGCCAGCAGCCCGGCGGGGGGGGCGATCCTCTCTGGAAACACCATATATTTT.

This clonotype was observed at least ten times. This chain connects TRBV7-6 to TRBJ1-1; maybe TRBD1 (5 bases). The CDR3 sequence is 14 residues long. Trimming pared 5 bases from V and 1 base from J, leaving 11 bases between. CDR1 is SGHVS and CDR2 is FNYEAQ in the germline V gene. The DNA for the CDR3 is TGTGCCAGCAGCCCGGGACCGCAGAACACTGAAGCTTTCTTT. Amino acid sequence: CASSPGPQNTEAFF.

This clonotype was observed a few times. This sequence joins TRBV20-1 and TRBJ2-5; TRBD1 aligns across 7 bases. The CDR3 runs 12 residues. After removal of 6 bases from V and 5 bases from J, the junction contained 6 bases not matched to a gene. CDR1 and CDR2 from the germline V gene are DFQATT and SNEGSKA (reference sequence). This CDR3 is CSATRTGETQYF. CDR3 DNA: TGCAGTGCAACCCGGACAGGCGAGACCCAGTACTTC.

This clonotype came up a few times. The CDR3 sequence: CASSLEQETNYGYTF. The CDR3 nucleotides are TGCGCCAGCAGTCTTGAACAGGAAACTAACTATGGCTACACCTTC. V is TRBV10-2 and J is TRBJ1-2; maybe TRBD1 (5 bases). The length of the CDR3 is 15 residues. The V gene lost 5 bases and the J gene lost 0 bases, with 13 bases spanning the gap. Germline V gives CDR1 WSHSY, CDR2 SAAADI.

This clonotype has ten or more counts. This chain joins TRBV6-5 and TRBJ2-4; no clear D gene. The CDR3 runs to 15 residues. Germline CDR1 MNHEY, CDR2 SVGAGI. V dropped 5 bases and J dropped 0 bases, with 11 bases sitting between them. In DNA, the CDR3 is TGTGCCAGCAGTGAGCACAGTTTAGCCAAAAACATTCAGTACTTC. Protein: CASSEHSLAKNIQYF.

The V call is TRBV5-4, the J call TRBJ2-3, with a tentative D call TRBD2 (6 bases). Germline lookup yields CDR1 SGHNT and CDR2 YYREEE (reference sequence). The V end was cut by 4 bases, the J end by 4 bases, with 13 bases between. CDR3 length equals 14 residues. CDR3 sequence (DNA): TGTGCCAGCAGCCCTTGGGCTAGCGCAGATACGCAGTATTTT. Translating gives CASSPWASADTQYF.

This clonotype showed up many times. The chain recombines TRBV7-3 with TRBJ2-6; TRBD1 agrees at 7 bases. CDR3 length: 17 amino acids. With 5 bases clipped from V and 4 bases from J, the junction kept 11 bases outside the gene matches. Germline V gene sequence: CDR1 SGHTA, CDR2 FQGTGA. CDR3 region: CASSPGGSRSGANVLTF. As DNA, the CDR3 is TGTGCCAGCAGCCCAGGGGGTTCCCGCTCCGGGGCCAACGTCCTGACTTTC.

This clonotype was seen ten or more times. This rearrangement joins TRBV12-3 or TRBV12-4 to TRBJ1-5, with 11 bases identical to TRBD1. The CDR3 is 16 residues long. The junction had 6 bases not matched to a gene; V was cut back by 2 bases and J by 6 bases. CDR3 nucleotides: TGTGCCAGCAGTTTACCGGACAGGGGGCTTGGTCAGCCCCAGCATTTT. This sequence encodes CASSLPDRGLGQPQHF.

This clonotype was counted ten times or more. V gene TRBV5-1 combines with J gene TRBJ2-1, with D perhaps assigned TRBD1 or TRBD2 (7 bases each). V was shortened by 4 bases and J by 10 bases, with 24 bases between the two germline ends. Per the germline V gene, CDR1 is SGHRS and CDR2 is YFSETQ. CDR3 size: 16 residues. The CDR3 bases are TGCGCCAGCAGCCCGGAAGCGGGACAGCCGGGAAAGGAGCAGTTCTTC. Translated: CASSPEAGQPGKEQFF.

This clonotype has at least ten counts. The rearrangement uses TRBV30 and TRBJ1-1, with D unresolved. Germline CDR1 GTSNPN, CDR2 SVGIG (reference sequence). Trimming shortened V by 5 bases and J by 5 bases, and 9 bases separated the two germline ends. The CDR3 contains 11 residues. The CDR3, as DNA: TGTGCCTGGGGGTCGGAGACTGAAGCTTTCTTT. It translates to CAWGSETEAFF. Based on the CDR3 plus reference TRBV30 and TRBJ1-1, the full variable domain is SQTIHQWPATLVQPVGSPLSLECTVEGTSNPNLYWYRQAAGRGLQLLFYSVGIGQISSEVPQNLSASRPQDRQFILSSKKLLLSDSGFYLCAWGSETEAFFGQGTRLTVV.

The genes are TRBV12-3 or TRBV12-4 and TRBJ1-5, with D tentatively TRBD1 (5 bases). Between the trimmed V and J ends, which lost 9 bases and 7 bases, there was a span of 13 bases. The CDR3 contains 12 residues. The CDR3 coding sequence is TGTGCCAGTTCGCAGGGCGGACAGCCCCAGCATTTT. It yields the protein CASSQGGQPQHF.

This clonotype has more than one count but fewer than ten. CDR3 nucleotides: TGCGCCAGCAGCCGACCGGGACAGGGGGCGTCCGGGGAGCTGTTTTTT. Translating it yields CASSRPGQGASGELFF. The rearrangement joins TRBV4-1 to TRBJ2-2, with 12 bases lining up with TRBD1. Trimming removed 4 bases from V and 6 bases from J; junction bases left unmatched: 6. Germline V gene sequence: CDR1 MGHRA, CDR2 YSYEKL. The CDR3 has 16 amino acids.

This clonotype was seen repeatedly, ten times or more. The CDR3: CATQGARDTEAFF. CDR3 nucleotides: TGTGCCACACAGGGGGCAAGAGACACTGAAGCTTTCTTT. The chain links TRBV18 to TRBJ1-1, with 9 bases identical to TRBD1. The CDR3 consists of 13 residues. The trim removed 10 bases at V and 3 bases at J, leaving 6 bases unmatched. Germline CDR1 is KGHSH and CDR2 is LQKENI.

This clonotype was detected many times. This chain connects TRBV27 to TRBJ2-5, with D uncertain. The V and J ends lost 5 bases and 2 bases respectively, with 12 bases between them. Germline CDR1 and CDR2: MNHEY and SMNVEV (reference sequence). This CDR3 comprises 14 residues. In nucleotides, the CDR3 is TGTGCCAGCAGTCCTCGACGGCTACAAGAGACCCAGTACTTC. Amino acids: CASSPRRLQETQYF.

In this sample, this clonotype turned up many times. Written as DNA, the CDR3 is TGTGCCAGCAGCTCGGGCGTAGGGCAATTTGAGCAGTACGTC. This sequence encodes CASSSGVGQFEQYV. The chain links TRBV7-8 to TRBJ2-7; D gene ambiguous. V shed 4 bases and J shed 7 bases, with 17 bases lying between them. CDR3 length: 14 residues. Per the germline V gene, CDR1 is SGHVS and CDR2 is FQNEAQ.

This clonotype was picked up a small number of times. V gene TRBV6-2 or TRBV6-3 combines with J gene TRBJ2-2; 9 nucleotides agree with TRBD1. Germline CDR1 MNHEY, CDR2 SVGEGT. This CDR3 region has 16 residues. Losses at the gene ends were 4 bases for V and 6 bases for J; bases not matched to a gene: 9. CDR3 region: CASSSGQGRRAGELFF. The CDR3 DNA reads TGTGCCAGCAGTTCCGGACAGGGGAGAAGGGCCGGGGAGCTGTTTTTT.